Given below is one T cell receptor (beta chain) in context. After removal of 5 bases from V and 0 bases from J, the junction contained 4 bases not matched to a gene. Germline V gene data show CDR1 as SGHTA and CDR2 as FQGNSA. CDR3 length: 16 amino acids. These data are taken from a study of TIL therapy for anti-PD-1-resistant metastatic lung cancer. Overall study: Patients had a median age of nearly 55 years (range about 35-80). Most patients had lung adenocarcinoma; a handful of tumors were EGFR-mutant, two ALK-rearranged; half smoked currently or formerly.

The libraries were made with immunoSEQ v3. Libraries were sequenced to 2 million to 2.5 million read pairs (survey) or about 5-6 million (deep). Clones were sequenced by immunoSEQ multiplex PCR, and TCRdb holds only the in-frame ones, with some missing. The sample has 95,000 or so clones; just over 65% are singletons. Stated time point: pre-treatment sample, taken before nivolumab and TIL therapy. Tumor tissue came from excised metastases, mostly pleural nodules or supraclavicular lymph nodes. Tumors were harvested before any PD-1/PD-L1 blockade. The origin of this receptor is a person aged 25 to 79 with non-small cell lung cancer. The chain uses TRBV7-2 and TRBJ1-6; 7 positions match TRBD1. The specimen was tumor tissue, collected at baseline. In DNA, the CDR3 is TGTGCCAGCAGCAGACAGGGAAGCTCCTATAATTCACCCCTCCACTTT. Translation gives CASSRQGSSYNSPLHF. The entire variable domain, with the rest obtained from reference TRBV7-2 and TRBJ1-6, is as follows: GAGVSQSPSNKVTEKGKDVELRCDPISGHTALYWYRQSLGQGLEFLIYFQGNSAPDKSGLPSDRFSAERTGGSVSTLTIQRTQQEDSAVYLCASSRQGSSYNSPLHFGNGTRLTVT.